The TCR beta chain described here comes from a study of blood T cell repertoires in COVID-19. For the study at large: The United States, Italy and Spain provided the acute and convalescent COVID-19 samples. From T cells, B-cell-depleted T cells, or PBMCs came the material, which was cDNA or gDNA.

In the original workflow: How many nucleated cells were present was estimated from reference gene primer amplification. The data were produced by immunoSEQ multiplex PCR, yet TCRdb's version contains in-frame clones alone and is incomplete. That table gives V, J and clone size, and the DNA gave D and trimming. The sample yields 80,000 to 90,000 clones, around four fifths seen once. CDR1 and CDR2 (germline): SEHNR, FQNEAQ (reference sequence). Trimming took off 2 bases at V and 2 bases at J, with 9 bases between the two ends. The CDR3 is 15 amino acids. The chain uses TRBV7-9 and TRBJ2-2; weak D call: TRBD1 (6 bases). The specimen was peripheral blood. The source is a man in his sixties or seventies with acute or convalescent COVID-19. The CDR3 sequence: CASSLSGTNTGELFF. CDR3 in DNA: TGTGCCAGCAGCTTAAGTGGGACAAACACCGGGGAGCTGTTTTTT.